This TCR beta chain stems from a study of T cell changes during pregnancy in multiple sclerosis. Clones were read by immunoSEQ multiplex PCR, and TCRdb kept only the in-frame ones, dropping some. In the table there are tens of thousands of clones, approximately 92% of which are singletons. Here the sequenced sample was peripheral blood, taken before pregnancy. This TCR was sampled from a female donor with multiple sclerosis, enrolled in a pregnancy study.

CDR3 in amino acids: CASGRDRGTNEQFF. CDR3 DNA: TGTGCCAGCGGCCGGGACAGGGGGACCAATGAGCAGTTCTTC. This chain uses TRBV2 with TRBJ2-1, with 11 nucleotides matching TRBD1. CDR1 and CDR2 (germline): SNHLY, FYNNEI. This CDR3 has 14 amino acids. The junction had 6 bases not matched to a gene; V was cut back by 8 bases and J by 6 bases.